The next 19 T cell receptor beta chains were all read from a single sample in a study of neurological immune-mediated disorders. TCRdb fed the 5' RACE reads into MiXCR, producing one record per CDR3 protein. Of 85,000 to 100,000 distinct CDR3 sequences listed, roughly 4% were seen once; the top ten hold under 6.5%. Sequences were obtained from PBMCs. These receptors were taken from a woman aged 18-35 years with multiple sclerosis.

Ten or more counts support this clonotype. This chain joins TRBV28 and TRBJ2-1; D may be TRBD1 (5 bases). This CDR3 has 14 amino acids. In germline, CDR1 is MDHEN, CDR2 SYDVKM. V was shortened by 5 bases and J by 4 bases, with 12 bases between the two germline ends. The CDR3 DNA is TGTGCCAGCAGTCCCTCGGACAAGTACAATGAGCAGTTCTTC. As protein: CASSPSDKYNEQFF.

This clonotype was detected a few times. The chain carries TRBV20-1 and TRBJ1-1; weak D call: TRBD1 (6 bases). Germline V gene data show CDR1 as DFQATT and CDR2 as SNEGSKA (reference sequence). The CDR3 extends over 13 amino acids. V lost 5 bases and J 1 base, leaving 11 bases between the germline ends. Written as DNA, the CDR3 is TGCAGTGCTCCATCGACAGGGAACACTGAAGCTTTCTTT. Protein sequence: CSAPSTGNTEAFF.

This clonotype showed up many times. The CDR3 nucleotides read TGTGCCAGCAGTTTAAGGGGGGCCACCATATATTTT. Amino acids: CASSLRGATIYF. V gene TRBV7-2 combines with J gene TRBJ1-3, with D possibly being TRBD1 (6 bases). The V gene lost 6 bases and the J gene lost 9 bases, with 12 bases spanning the gap. The CDR3 spans 12 residues. The germline gives CDR1 SGHTA, CDR2 FQGNSA.

At least ten counts were recorded for this clonotype. V and J are TRBV10-3 and TRBJ2-7, with 8 bases that match TRBD2. V lost 2 bases, J lost 4 bases, and 7 bases stayed unmatched. This CDR3 contains 15 residues. Germline V gives CDR1 ENHRY, CDR2 SYGVKD. The chain's CDR3 is CAISEHSSGSYEQYF. The CDR3 coding sequence is TGTGCCATCAGTGAGCATTCCAGCGGGAGTTACGAGCAGTACTTC.

This clonotype has a count of ten or more. This rearrangement joins TRBV10-3 to TRBJ2-7; 7 bases align to TRBD2. The germline V gene encodes CDR1 ENHRY and CDR2 SYGVKD. CDR3 length equals 17 residues. Unmatched junction bases numbered 15, after V lost 4 bases and J lost 3 bases. CDR3: CAISGSASGHGGYEQYF. The CDR3 bases are TGTGCCATCAGTGGTTCGGCTAGCGGACACGGGGGCTACGAGCAGTACTTC.

Ten or more counts support this clonotype. This chain links TRBV12-3 or TRBV12-4 with TRBJ2-7, with D unclear. V was cut by 5 bases and J by 4 bases, with 18 bases left in between. This CDR3 is 15 amino acids long. The DNA of the CDR3 is TGTGCCAGCAGTCCGGCTGCCGACATACCATACGAGCAGTACTTC. It yields the protein CASSPAADIPYEQYF.

This clonotype occurred a few times. This chain uses TRBV6-5 with TRBJ1-1; 7 bases line up with TRBD1. This CDR3 has 13 amino acids. Germline lookup yields CDR1 MNHEY and CDR2 SVGAGI. Trimming took 5 bases from V and 4 from J; bases not matched to a gene: 4. The DNA of the CDR3 is TGTGCCAGCAGTAAGACAGGGCGCACTGAAGCTTTCTTT. It is translated as CASSKTGRTEAFF.

This clonotype was seen at least ten times. This chain uses TRBV6-5 with TRBJ1-2; 7 bases line up with TRBD1. The CDR3 runs 13 residues. The germline CDR1 and CDR2 sequences are MNHEY and SVGAGI. Germline trimming cut 8 bases from V and 2 bases from J; bases unmatched to any gene: 5. CDR3 loop: CASWEQGNYGYTF. CDR3 nucleotides: TGTGCCAGCTGGGAACAGGGGAACTATGGCTACACCTTC.

This clonotype was seen at least ten times. The CDR3 here is CASILAGGETQYF. CDR3 DNA sequence: TGTGCCAGCATTTTAGCGGGAGGGGAGACCCAGTACTTC. The V gene is TRBV2, the J gene TRBJ2-5; 11 bases are a match to TRBD2. CDR1 SNHLY and CDR2 FYNNEI come from the germline V gene. The CDR3 extends over 13 amino acids. V lost 7 bases and J lost 5; bases outside the gene matches: 3. The variable domain in full, with the rest retrieved from reference TRBV2 and TRBJ2-5, is EPEVTQTPSHQVTQMGQEVILRCVPISNHLYFYWYRQILGQKVEFLVSFYNNEISEKSEIFDDQFSVERPDGSNFTLKIRSTKLEDSAMYFCASILAGGETQYFGPGTRLLVL.

In its sample, this clonotype was seen many times. The J gene is TRBJ2-1, the V gene TRBV20-1, with TRBD2 matching over 12 bases. This CDR3 spans 15 amino acids. Germline V gives CDR1 DFQATT, CDR2 SNEGSKA (reference sequence). With 5 bases clipped from V and 5 bases from J, the junction kept 7 bases outside the gene matches. CDR3 bases: TGCAGTGCTCAAATAGGACTAGCGGGGAACAATGAGCAGTTCTTC. Its protein is CSAQIGLAGNNEQFF.

In this sample, this clonotype turned up many times. The chain uses TRBV20-1 and TRBJ2-5; 14 nucleotides match TRBD2. The CDR3 extends over 19 amino acids. Germline V gene data show CDR1 as DFQATT and CDR2 as SNEGSKA (reference sequence). The trim removed 5 bases at V and 5 bases at J, leaving 19 bases unmatched. In DNA, the CDR3 is TGCAGTGCTCGTGAGACTAGCGGGGGGGCCTTTGGTATCCTCGAGACCCAGTACTTC. This translates into CSARETSGGAFGILETQYF.

As regards this clonotype: Sequence at one end of the junction differs from germline and may be a read error. The V call is TRBV7-9, the J call TRBJ1-1; D is undetermined. The CDR3 is 12 amino acids. Germline V gene lookup returns CDR1 SEHNR and CDR2 FQNEAQ (reference sequence). In DNA, the CDR3 is TGTGTCAGCAGCTTAGGGAACACTGAAGCTTTCTTT. Translated: CVSSLGNTEAFF.

In its sample, this clonotype was seen many times. This sequence joins TRBV5-1 and TRBJ2-3; no definite D call. V lost 4 bases and J 3 bases, leaving 9 bases between the germline ends. The CDR3 loop spans 13 amino acids. Per germline, CDR1 SGHRS and CDR2 YFSETQ. CDR3 sequence: CASSPGQTDTQYF. The DNA of the CDR3 is TGCGCCAGCAGCCCCGGGCAAACAGATACGCAGTATTTT.

This clonotype has ten or more counts. The chain couples TRBV12-3 or TRBV12-4 to TRBJ1-2; a weak D match, TRBD1 (5 bases). Trimming shortened V by 6 bases and J by 5 bases, and 16 bases separated the two germline ends. The CDR3 has 14 amino acids. The CDR3 loop reads CASSPEGMGYGYTF. CDR3 nucleotide sequence: TGTGCCAGCAGCCCCGAGGGGATGGGGTATGGCTACACCTTC.

This clonotype was detected many times. The CDR3 loop reads CASSQTGGPTDTQYF. The CDR3 nucleotides are TGTGCCAGCAGCCAAACGGGAGGGCCTACAGATACGCAGTATTTT. V is TRBV3-1 and J is TRBJ2-3; 8 bases align to TRBD2. The length of the CDR3 is 15 residues. Per the germline V gene, CDR1 is LGHDT and CDR2 is YNNKEL (reference sequence). Trimming removed 2 bases from V and 3 bases from J; junction bases left unmatched: 4.

In regard to this clonotype: At one of its ends the junction is not consistent with the germline gene, which may arise from a read error. The chain uses TRBV20-1 and TRBJ2-3; 13 nucleotides agree with TRBD2. The CDR3 has 14 residues. Germline CDR1 DFQATT, CDR2 SNEGSKA (reference sequence). CDR3 DNA sequence: TGCAGTGCGAGAGGGACTAGCGGGGAAGATACGCAGTATTTT. This encodes CSARGTSGEDTQYF.

This clonotype appeared many times. The chain recombines TRBV7-9 with TRBJ2-7; D tentatively fits TRBD1 or TRBD2 (5 bases each). V was clipped by 5 bases and J by 2 bases, with 10 bases between them. Germline CDR1 and CDR2: SEHNR and FQNEAQ (reference sequence). CDR3 length: 13 amino acids. This chain's CDR3 is CASSPKGPYEQYF. CDR3 DNA sequence: TGTGCCAGCAGCCCGAAGGGACCCTACGAGCAGTACTTC.

This clonotype was detected many times. J is TRBJ1-5 and V is TRBV20-1; D is possibly TRBD1 (6 bases). The CDR3 has 11 amino acids. Germline V CDR1 and CDR2: DFQATT, SNEGSKA (reference sequence). V was cut by 5 bases and J by 9 bases, with 11 bases left in between. CDR3 coding DNA: TGCAGTGCTTCAGGGGTGGGGCCCCAGCATTTT. The encoded protein is CSASGVGPQHF.

This clonotype was counted between two and nine times. V and J are TRBV2 and TRBJ2-5, with 8 bases aligning to TRBD2. CDR3 size: 13 residues. Germline-derived CDR1 and CDR2 are SNHLY and FYNNEI. The ends lost 6 bases at V and 5 bases at J; junction bases unmatched: 5. The CDR3 sequence is CASRAGVLETQYF. As DNA, the CDR3 is TGTGCCAGCAGAGCGGGGGTATTGGAGACCCAGTACTTC.